This T cell receptor beta chain was sequenced in a study of cytomegalovirus exposure and HLA in healthy donors. Findings and caveats of the study: Productive rates of about 90% or about 30% were seen for most TCR beta V segments in an earlier analysis.

PCR was performed using 60 Vbeta and 13 Jbeta primers. Produced via immunoSEQ multiplex PCR; TCRdb's table is partial and in-frame only. The data show approximately 190,000 clones, under 90% seen once. A few counts support this clone. Its specificity is unknown. The junction had 8 bases not matched to a gene; V was cut back by 3 bases and J by 4 bases. The CDR3 consists of 16 residues. The V gene's germline CDR1 is SGHDT and CDR2 YYEEEE. The rearrangement uses TRBV5-6 and TRBJ1-2; 11 bases are a match to TRBD1. This clonotype originated in a boy between 2 and 10 years old in good health and CMV-seronegative. Sequencing was performed on PBMCs. The CDR3: CASSSGTGGPLYGYTF. CDR3 bases: TGTGCCAGCAGCTCCGGGACAGGGGGTCCGCTCTATGGCTACACCTTC. Full variable domain (rest looked up from reference TRBV5-6 and TRBJ1-2): DAGVTQSPTHLIKTRGQQVTLRCSPKSGHDTVSWYQQALGQGPQFIFQYYEEEERQRGNFPDRFSGHQFPNYSSELNVNALLLGDSALYLCASSSGTGGPLYGYTFGSGTRLTVV.